This entry describes one T cell receptor (beta chain). This CDR3 spans 15 amino acids. Trimming cost V 5 bases and J 1 base, with 13 bases left between them. Germline-derived CDR1 and CDR2 are SGHTA and FQGTGA. Using unique molecular identifiers, the investigators prepared the TCRbeta library. TCRdb reprocessed the PCR reads with MiXCR, giving one entry per CDR3 protein. The profile shows about 600,000 distinct CDR3 sequences, more than 9% of them singletons. The source of the sample is a study of T-cell reconstitution after alpha-beta-depleted transplantation in children. The TCR comes from a human donor who donated a stem cell graft to a child with acute myeloid leukemia. The material was PBMCs from the stem cell graft donor, obtained from the stem cell graft. The chain combines TRBV7-3 with TRBJ2-3; perhaps TRBD2 as D (6 bases). The CDR3 nucleotides read TGTGCCAGCAGCCCCCATAGCGGAGGCACAGATACGCAGTATTTT. It is translated as CASSPHSGGTDTQYF.